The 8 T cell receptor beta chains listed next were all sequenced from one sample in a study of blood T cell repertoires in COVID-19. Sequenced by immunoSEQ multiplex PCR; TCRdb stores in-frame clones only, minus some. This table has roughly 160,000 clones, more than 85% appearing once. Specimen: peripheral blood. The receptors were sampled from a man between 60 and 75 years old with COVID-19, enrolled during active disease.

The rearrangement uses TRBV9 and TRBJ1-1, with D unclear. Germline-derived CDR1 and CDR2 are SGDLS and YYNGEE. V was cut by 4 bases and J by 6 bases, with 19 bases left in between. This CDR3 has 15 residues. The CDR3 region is CASSPNFGVYAEAFF. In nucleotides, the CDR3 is TGTGCCAGCAGCCCAAATTTCGGGGTTTACGCTGAAGCTTTCTTT.

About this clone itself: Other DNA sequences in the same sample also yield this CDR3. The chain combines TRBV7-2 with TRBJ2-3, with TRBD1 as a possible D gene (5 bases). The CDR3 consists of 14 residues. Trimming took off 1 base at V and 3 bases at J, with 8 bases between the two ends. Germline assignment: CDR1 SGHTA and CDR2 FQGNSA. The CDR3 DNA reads TGTGCCAGCAGCTTAGGGCAGGGAACAGATACGCAGTATTTT. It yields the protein CASSLGQGTDTQYF. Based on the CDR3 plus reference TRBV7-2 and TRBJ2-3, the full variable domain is GAGVSQSPSNKVTEKGKDVELRCDPISGHTALYWYRQSLGQGLEFLIYFQGNSAPDKSGLPSDRFSAERTGGSVSTLTIQRTQQEDSAVYLCASSLGQGTDTQYFGPGTRLTVL.

CDR3 in DNA: TGTGCCAGCACCACAGGGGGCGGTCAGCCCCAGCATTTT. Translating it yields CASTTGGGQPQHF. This chain links TRBV28 with TRBJ1-5; 9 positions match TRBD1. The CDR3 contains 13 residues. Trimming took 7 bases from V and 6 from J; bases not matched to a gene: 4. Per germline, CDR1 MDHEN and CDR2 SYDVKM.

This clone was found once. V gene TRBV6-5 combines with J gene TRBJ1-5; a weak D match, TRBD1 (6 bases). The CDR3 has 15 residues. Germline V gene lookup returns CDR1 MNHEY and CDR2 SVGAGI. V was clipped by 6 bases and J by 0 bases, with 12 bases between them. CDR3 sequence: CASSRDNYSNQPQHF. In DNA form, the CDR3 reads TGTGCCAGCAGCAGGGACAACTATAGCAATCAGCCCCAGCATTTT.

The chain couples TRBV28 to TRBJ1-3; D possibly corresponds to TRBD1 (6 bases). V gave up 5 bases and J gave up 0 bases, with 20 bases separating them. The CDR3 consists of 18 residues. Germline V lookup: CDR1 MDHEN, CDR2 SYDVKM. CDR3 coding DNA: TGTGCCAGCAGTGCTTCACGCAGGGGTGGGATCTCTGGAAACACCATATATTTT. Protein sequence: CASSASRRGGISGNTIYF.

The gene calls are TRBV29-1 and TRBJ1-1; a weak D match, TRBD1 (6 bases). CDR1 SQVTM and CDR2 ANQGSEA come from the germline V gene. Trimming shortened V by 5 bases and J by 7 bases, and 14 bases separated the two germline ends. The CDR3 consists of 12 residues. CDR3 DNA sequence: TGCAGCGTTCGTCCAGGGGCGTATGAAGCTTTCTTT. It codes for CSVRPGAYEAFF.

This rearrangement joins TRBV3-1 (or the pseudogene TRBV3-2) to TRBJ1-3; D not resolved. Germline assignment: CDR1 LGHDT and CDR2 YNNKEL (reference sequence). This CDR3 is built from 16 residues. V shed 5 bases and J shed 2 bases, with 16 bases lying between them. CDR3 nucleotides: TGTGCCAGCAGCACCACATACAGTGCTCCTGGAAACACCATATATTTT. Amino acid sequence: CASSTTYSAPGNTIYF.

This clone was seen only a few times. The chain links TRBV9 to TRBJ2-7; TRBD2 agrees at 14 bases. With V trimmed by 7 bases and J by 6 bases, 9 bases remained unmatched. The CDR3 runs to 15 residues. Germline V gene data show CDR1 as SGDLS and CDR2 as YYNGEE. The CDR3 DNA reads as TGTGCCAGCCAACCGGGACTAGCGGGAGTCGGCGAGCAGTACTTC. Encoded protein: CASQPGLAGVGEQYF.